This T cell receptor beta chain was sequenced during a study of blood T cells in healthy people across ages. On the study more broadly: With template switching, about one barcoded beta molecule was captured per two T cells. Overall study findings and caveats: Investigators treated diversity estimates from one million T cells as underestimates.

Turning to this clonotype: Its antigen is unidentified.

A second roughly 6 to 12 cycle PCR used barcoded and J-beta primers. TCRdb reanalysed the 5' RACE reads using MiXCR and keeps one entry per CDR3 protein. The data contain roughly 790,000 distinct CDR3 sequences, roughly 45% of them singletons. CDR3 length equals 16 residues. J was trimmed by 4 bases and V by 5 bases; bases with no gene match: 8. The rearrangement links TRBV12-3 or TRBV12-4 to TRBJ2-1; 10 bases match TRBD2. Sequenced input: blood. The source of this sequence is a woman aged 55-70 years in good health. CDR3 amino acids: CASSKQRGGIYNEQFF. CDR3 DNA: TGTGCCAGCAGTAAACAGCGGGGGGGGATTTACAATGAGCAGTTCTTC.